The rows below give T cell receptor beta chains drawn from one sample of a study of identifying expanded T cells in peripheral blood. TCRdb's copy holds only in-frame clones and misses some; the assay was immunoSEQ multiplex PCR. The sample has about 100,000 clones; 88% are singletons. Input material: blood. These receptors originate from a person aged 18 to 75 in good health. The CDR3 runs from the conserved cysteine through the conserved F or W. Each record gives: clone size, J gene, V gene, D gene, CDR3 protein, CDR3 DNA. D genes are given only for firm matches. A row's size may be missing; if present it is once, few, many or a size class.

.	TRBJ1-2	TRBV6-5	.	CASSYSGGPDGYTF	TGTGCCAGCAGTTACTCGGGGGGGCCCGATGGCTACACCTTC
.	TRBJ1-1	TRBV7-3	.	CASSLSGGNTEAFF	TGTGCCAGCAGCTTAAGTGGGGGGAACACTGAAGCTTTCTTT
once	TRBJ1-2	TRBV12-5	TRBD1	CASGPRTGNYGYTF	TGTGCTAGTGGGCCACGGACAGGCAACTATGGCTACACCTTC
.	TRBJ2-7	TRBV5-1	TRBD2	CASSLVASGAHYEQYF	TGCGCCAGCAGCTTGGTAGCTAGCGGGGCGCACTACGAGCAGTACTTC
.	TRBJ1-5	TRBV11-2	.	CASSLEMLGPQHF	TGTGCCAGCAGCTTAGAGATGCTTGGGCCCCAGCATTTT
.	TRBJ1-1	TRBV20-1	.	CSARRVAEAFF	TGCAGTGCTAGACGGGTCGCTGAAGCTTTCTTT
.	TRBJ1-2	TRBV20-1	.	CSASPGFGYTF	TGCAGTGCTAGTCCCGGGTTTGGCTACACCTTC
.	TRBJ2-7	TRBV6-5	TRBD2	CASIFGAGAYEQYF	TGTGCCAGCATCTTTGGGGCGGGAGCCTACGAGCAGTACTTC
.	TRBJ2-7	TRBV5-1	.	CASSLGGNSYEQYF	TGCGCCAGCAGCTTGGGCGGAAACTCCTACGAGCAGTACTTC
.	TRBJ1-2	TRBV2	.	CASSGLLDGYTF	TGTGCCAGCAGTGGCTTACTGGATGGCTACACCTTC
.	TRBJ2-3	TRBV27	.	CASSDSGGADTQYF	TGTGCCAGCAGTGACTCTGGCGGGGCAGATACGCAGTATTTT
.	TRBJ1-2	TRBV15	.	CATSAPGVDYGYTF	TGTGCCACCAGTGCGCCAGGGGTTGACTATGGCTACACCTTC
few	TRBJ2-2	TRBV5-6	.	CASSPTANTGELFF	TGTGCCAGCAGCCCCACAGCGAACACCGGGGAGCTGTTTTTT
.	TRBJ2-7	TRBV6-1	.	CASRTGGSSYEQYF	TGTGCCAGCAGAACCGGCGGCAGTTCCTACGAGCAGTACTTC
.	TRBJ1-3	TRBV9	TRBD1	CASSVVGTGSLGPGNTIYF	TGTGCCAGCAGCGTAGTAGGGACAGGATCGTTAGGCCCTGGAAACACCATATATTTT
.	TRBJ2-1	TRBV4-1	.	CASSQDQVTHYNEQFF	TGCGCCAGCAGCCAAGATCAGGTCACCCACTACAATGAGCAGTTCTTC
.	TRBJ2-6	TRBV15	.	CATSRDRVAGKPSGANVLTF	TGTGCCACCAGCAGAGATCGAGTGGCAGGGAAACCGTCTGGGGCCAACGTCCTGACTTTC
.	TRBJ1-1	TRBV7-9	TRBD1	CASSSRQGQPEAFF	TGTGCCAGCAGCTCCCGACAGGGCCAGCCTGAAGCTTTCTTT